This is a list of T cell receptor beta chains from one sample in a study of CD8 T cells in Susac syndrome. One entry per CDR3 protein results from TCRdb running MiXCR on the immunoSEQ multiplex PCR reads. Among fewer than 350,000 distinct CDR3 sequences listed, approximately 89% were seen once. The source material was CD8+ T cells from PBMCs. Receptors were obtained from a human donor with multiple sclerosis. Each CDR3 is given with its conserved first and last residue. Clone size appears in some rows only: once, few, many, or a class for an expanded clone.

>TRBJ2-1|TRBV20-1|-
CSASTGTSSYNEQFF
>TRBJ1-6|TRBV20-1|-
CSATGGAENSPLHF
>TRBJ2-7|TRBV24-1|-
CATSDSTWAEQYF
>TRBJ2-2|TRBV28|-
CASTLPRGLGGSGELFF
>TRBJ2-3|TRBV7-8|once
CASSLGGGRAGPDTQYF
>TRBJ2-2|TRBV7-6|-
CASSLKRSENTGELFF
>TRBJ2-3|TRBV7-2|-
CASSSGRASPDTQYF
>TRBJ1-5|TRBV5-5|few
CASSLAGDSNQPQHF
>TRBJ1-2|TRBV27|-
CASSALQGAIGGYTF
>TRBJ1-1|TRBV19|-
CASSMGQGITEAFF
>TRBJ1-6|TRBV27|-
CASSSEGNSPLHF
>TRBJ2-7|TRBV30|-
CAWGGTYEQYF
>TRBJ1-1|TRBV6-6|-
CASSDLGPNTEAFF
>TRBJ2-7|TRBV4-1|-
CASSLIRDPSYEQYF
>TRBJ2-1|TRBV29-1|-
CSVEGYRGVSSYNEQFF
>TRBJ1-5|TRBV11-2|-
CASSRTAHQPQHF
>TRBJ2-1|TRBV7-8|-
CASSLLSGGDNEQFF
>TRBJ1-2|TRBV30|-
CAFSPRDRPHYGYTF
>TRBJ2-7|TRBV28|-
CASSLWPPLGLHEQYF
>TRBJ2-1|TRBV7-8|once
CASSLEGLSYNEQFF
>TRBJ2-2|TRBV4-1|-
CASSQFAGRAGELFF
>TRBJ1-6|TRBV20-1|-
CSARDSSYNSPLHF
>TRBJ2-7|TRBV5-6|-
CASSWDRTLEQYF
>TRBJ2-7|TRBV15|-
CATSRDRSGNYEQYF
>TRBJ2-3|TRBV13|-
CASGFIGTADTQYF
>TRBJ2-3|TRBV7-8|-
CASSYGTFTADTQYF
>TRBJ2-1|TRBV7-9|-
CASHSLAGYNEQFF
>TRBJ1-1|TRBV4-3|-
CASSQGPVGPTWTEAFF
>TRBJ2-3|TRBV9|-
CASSVGPGQGSTDTQYF
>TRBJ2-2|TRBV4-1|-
CASSHRLAQGAGELFF
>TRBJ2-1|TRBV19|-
CASSGRVNEQFF
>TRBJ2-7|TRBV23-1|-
CASSQSRREGTLYEQYF
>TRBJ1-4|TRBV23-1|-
CASLRCGKLFF
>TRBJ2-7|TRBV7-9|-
CASSPIYEQYF
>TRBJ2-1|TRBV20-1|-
CSARDGETGSNEQFF
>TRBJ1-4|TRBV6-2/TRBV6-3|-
CASRPDRFGATNEKLFF
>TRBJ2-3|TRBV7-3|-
CASSLKGTDTQYF